Listed below are T cell receptor beta chains from one sample, sequenced in a study of cytotoxic CD8 clonotypes in ibrutinib-treated CLL. Sequencing was performed with immunoSEQ multiplex PCR; in TCRdb, only in-frame clones are kept and a portion is missing. The sample records around 70,000 clones, around 84% being singletons. The specimen comprised PBMCs, sampled at disease progression, from a patient treated with ibrutinib. The receptors originated from a human donor with chronic lymphocytic leukemia. Each CDR3 is given without its conserved first and last residue. The D gene is left open where the match is weak. Clone size is not always given. Where it is, it says once, few, many or a class for expanded clones.

cdr3_length,d_call,j_call,clone_size,v_call,cdr3_aa
14,TRBD1,TRBJ2-1,NA,TRBV29-1,SVVFEGQGFYNEQF
12,NA,TRBJ2-3,NA,TRBV5-1,ASSLGGDTDTQY
10,NA,TRBJ1-2,NA,TRBV2,ASSEAPRGNT
16,NA,TRBJ1-4,NA,TRBV12-2,ASRLVPIVFRGTEKLF
11,NA,TRBJ1-1,NA,TRBV7-3,ASSPHMNTEAF
11,NA,TRBJ2-7,NA,TRBV29-1,SVEVGAGYEQY
18,NA,TRBJ2-5,NA,TRBV4-3,ASSQDNRVGGVASGKTQY
12,NA,TRBJ1-2,NA,TRBV10-1,ASSESNPSYGYT
14,NA,TRBJ2-4,NA,TRBV5-1,ASSLVATGGKNIQY
14,TRBD2,TRBJ2-2,NA,TRBV4-1,ASSRKLAAETGELF
10,NA,TRBJ2-1,NA,TRBV6-6,ASSYSMGEQF
10,TRBD1,TRBJ2-1,NA,TRBV28,ASRQTGGPRF
12,TRBD2,TRBJ2-7,few,TRBV7-8,ASSSGLALYEQY
13,NA,TRBJ2-3,NA,TRBV21-1,ANKLRGAPTDTQY
14,NA,TRBJ2-3,NA,TRBV4-1,ASSQRGISGTDTQY
12,NA,TRBJ1-1,NA,TRBV5-1,ASSIGGVEREAF
13,NA,TRBJ2-3,NA,TRBV7-9,ASSLEGTSTDTQY
13,NA,TRBJ2-7,NA,TRBV7-2,ASSLAHGGGYEQY
16,NA,TRBJ2-3,NA,TRBV29-1,SVPHGGRSALFTDTQY
15,NA,TRBJ1-3,few,TRBV10-3,AISGAGQDISGNTIY
13,TRBD2,TRBJ2-3,NA,TRBV10-1,ASKYGTSITDTQY
12,NA,TRBJ2-7,NA,TRBV28,ASSQVAPGYEQY